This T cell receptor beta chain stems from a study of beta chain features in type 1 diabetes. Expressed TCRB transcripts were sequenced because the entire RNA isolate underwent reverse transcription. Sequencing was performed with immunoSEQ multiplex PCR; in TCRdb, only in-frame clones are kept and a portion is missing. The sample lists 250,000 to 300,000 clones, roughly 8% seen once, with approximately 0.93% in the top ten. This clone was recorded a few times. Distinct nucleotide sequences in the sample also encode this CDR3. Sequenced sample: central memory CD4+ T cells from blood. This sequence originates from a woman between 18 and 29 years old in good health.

The CDR3 is CASSLDRPNTEAFF. The CDR3 coding sequence is TGCGCCAGCAGCTTGGACAGACCGAACACTGAAGCTTTCTTT. The genes are TRBV5-1 and TRBJ1-1, with unresolved D. V lost 0 bases, J lost 1 base, and 7 bases lay in between. This CDR3 region has 14 residues. In germline, CDR1 is SGHRS, CDR2 YFSETQ.